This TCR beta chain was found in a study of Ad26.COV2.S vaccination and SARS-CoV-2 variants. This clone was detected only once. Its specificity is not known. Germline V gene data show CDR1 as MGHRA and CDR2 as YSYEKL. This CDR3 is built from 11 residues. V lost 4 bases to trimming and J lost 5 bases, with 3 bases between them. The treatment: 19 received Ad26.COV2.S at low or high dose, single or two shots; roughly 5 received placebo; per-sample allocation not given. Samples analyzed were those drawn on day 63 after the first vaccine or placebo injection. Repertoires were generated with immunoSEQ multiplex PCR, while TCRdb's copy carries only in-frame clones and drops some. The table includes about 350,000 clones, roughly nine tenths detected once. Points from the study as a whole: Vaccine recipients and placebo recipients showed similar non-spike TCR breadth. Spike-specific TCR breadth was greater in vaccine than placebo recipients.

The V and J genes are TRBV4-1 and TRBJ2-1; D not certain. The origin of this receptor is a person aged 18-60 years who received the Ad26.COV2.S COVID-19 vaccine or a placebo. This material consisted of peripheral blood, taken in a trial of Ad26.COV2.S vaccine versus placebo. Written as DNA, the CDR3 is TGCGCCAGCAGCCGCAACAATGAGCAGTTCTTC. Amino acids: CASSRNNEQFF.